A single sample is the source of the 25 T cell receptor beta chains below, sequenced in a study of cytomegalovirus exposure and HLA in healthy donors. The PCR ran on 60 Vbeta and 13 Jbeta primers. The protocol was immunoSEQ multiplex PCR, while the TCRdb copy is restricted to in-frame clones and leaves out a portion. Of approximately 170,000 clones in the sample, under 80% were seen once. Sequenced material: PBMCs. The source of these receptors is a female donor in good health and CMV-seronegative.

This clone was recorded only once. V and J are TRBV30 and TRBJ1-1; tentatively, D is TRBD1 (6 bases). This CDR3 has 14 residues. Germline CDR1 is GTSNPN and CDR2 is SVGIG (reference sequence). V lost 3 bases and J 0 bases, leaving 11 bases between the germline ends. DNA for the CDR3: TGTGCCTGGAGGACAGGCCCCATGAACACTGAAGCTTTCTTT. Its protein product is CAWRTGPMNTEAFF.

This clone is a singleton in its sample. The genes are TRBV2 and TRBJ2-7; TRBD2 aligns across 7 bases. The length of the CDR3 is 12 residues. CDR1 is SNHLY, CDR2 FYNNEI, per germline. J lost 3 bases, V lost 8 bases, and 4 bases had no gene match. The CDR3 reads CASVGLDYEQYF. CDR3 nucleotides: TGTGCCAGCGTAGGACTAGACTACGAGCAGTACTTC.

This rearrangement joins TRBV7-2 to TRBJ2-7; possibly TRBD1 for D (6 bases). CDR1 SGHTA and CDR2 FQGNSA come from the germline V gene. V dropped 4 bases and J dropped 6 bases, with 16 bases sitting between them. The CDR3 sequence is 14 residues long. The CDR3 DNA reads TGTGCCAGCAGCTCCCCAGGGGCGACGGGCGAGCAGTACTTC. Its translation: CASSSPGATGEQYF.

Regarding this clone: Other DNA variants within this sample encode the same CDR3. This chain connects TRBV27 to TRBJ2-7; 10 bases fit TRBD2. CDR1 and CDR2 from the germline V gene are MNHEY and SMNVEV (reference sequence). The CDR3 is 14 amino acids. Losses at the gene ends were 6 bases for V and 3 bases for J; bases not matched to a gene: 5. The CDR3 here is CASSLGLADYEQYF. CDR3 nucleotides: TGTGCCAGCAGCCTCGGACTAGCGGACTACGAGCAGTACTTC.

This chain joins TRBV4-3 and TRBJ1-5, with 10 bases identical to TRBD1. This CDR3 is 14 amino acids long. Per germline, CDR1 LGHNA and CDR2 YSLEER. The ends lost 4 bases at V and 10 bases at J; junction bases unmatched: 7. CDR3 sequence (DNA): TGCGCCAGCAGCCGAGGACAGGGGGTTGAACCCCAGCATTTT. Translating gives CASSRGQGVEPQHF.

The chain links TRBV9 to TRBJ2-4; D possibly corresponds to TRBD1 (5 bases). The CDR3 covers 13 residues. Germline V CDR1 and CDR2: SGDLS, YYNGEE. V was shortened by 3 bases and J by 6 bases, with 10 bases between the two germline ends. CDR3 coding DNA: TGTGCCAGCAGCGGCGGTACAGGAAACATTCAGTACTTC. It codes for CASSGGTGNIQYF.

The rearrangement joins TRBV6-6 to TRBJ2-5; 7 nucleotides line up with TRBD1. The trim removed 7 bases at V and 0 bases at J, leaving 8 bases unmatched. This CDR3 contains 15 residues. The germline V gene has CDR1 MNHNY and CDR2 SVGAGI (reference sequence). The CDR3 here is CASTPGQSYQETQYF. As DNA, the CDR3 is TGTGCCAGCACCCCGGGACAGTCGTACCAAGAGACCCAGTACTTC.

The table lists this clone with a few counts. This rearrangement joins TRBV30 to TRBJ1-2; D is undetermined. Germline CDR1 GTSNPN, CDR2 SVGIG (reference sequence). Trimming cost V 0 bases and J 3 bases, with 8 bases left between them. CDR3 length equals 13 residues. The CDR3 sequence is CAWSVRGDYGYTF. As DNA, the CDR3 is TGTGCCTGGAGTGTACGCGGGGACTATGGCTACACCTTC.

The V call is TRBV6-6, the J call TRBJ2-7, with D possibly matching TRBD1 (5 bases). V was clipped by 2 bases and J by 0 bases, with 8 bases between them. Germline assignment: CDR1 MNHNY and CDR2 SVGAGI (reference sequence). This CDR3 comprises 14 residues. The CDR3 DNA follows: TGTGCCAGCAGTTACAGGGGCCTCTCCTACGAGCAGTACTTC. It yields the protein CASSYRGLSYEQYF.

The chain joins TRBV27 to TRBJ1-5; a possible D gene is TRBD1 (5 bases). The CDR3 extends over 15 amino acids. V dropped 2 bases and J dropped 3 bases, with 11 bases sitting between them. Germline V lookup: CDR1 MNHEY, CDR2 SMNVEV (reference sequence). DNA for the CDR3: TGTGCCAGCAGTTTAGCTGGGGGGATCAATCAGCCCCAGCATTTT. Protein: CASSLAGGINQPQHF.

The V call is TRBV6-4, the J call TRBJ2-2; TRBD2 aligns across 12 bases. V lost 8 bases, J lost 5 bases, and 6 bases stayed unmatched. The CDR3 sequence is 15 residues long. The germline V gene has CDR1 MRHNA and CDR2 SNTAGT. The DNA of the CDR3 is TGTGCCAGCTCACCCCTAGCGGGGGGGACCGGGGAGCTGTTTTTT. Its protein is CASSPLAGGTGELFF.

The V gene is TRBV5-1, the J gene TRBJ1-6; 7 bases match TRBD1. This CDR3 is 14 amino acids long. CDR1 and CDR2 from the germline V gene are SGHRS and YFSETQ. With V trimmed by 3 bases and J by 10 bases, 7 bases remained unmatched. The CDR3 loop reads CASSSEGARSPLHF. For the CDR3, the DNA is TGCGCCAGCAGCTCTGAGGGGGCGCGATCACCCCTCCACTTT.

The chain joins TRBV5-1 to TRBJ2-5; perhaps TRBD1 as D (6 bases). V lost 4 bases and J 3 bases, leaving 16 bases between the germline ends. Germline CDR1 reads SGHRS; CDR2 reads YFSETQ. This CDR3 contains 15 residues. The DNA for the CDR3 is TGCGCCAGCAGCCCGACAGGTTTTGAGAAAGAGACCCAGTACTTC. It specifies CASSPTGFEKETQYF.

The V call is TRBV5-4, the J call TRBJ2-2; D unresolved. Looked up from germline, CDR1 is SGHNT and CDR2 is YYREEE (reference sequence). V lost 0 bases and J 6 bases, leaving 6 bases between the germline ends. CDR3 size: 13 residues. CDR3 residues: CASSLVVSGELFF. The CDR3 DNA follows: TGTGCCAGCAGCTTGGTAGTTTCCGGGGAGCTGTTTTTT.

The CDR3 bases are TGTGCCAGCAGCTTGCATCAGGGCCACTACGAGCAGTACTTC. Translated: CASSLHQGHYEQYF. The rearrangement joins TRBV5-6 to TRBJ2-7; possible D gene TRBD1, 5 bases. Trimming shortened V by 1 base and J by 3 bases, and 11 bases separated the two germline ends. Germline V gene data show CDR1 as SGHDT and CDR2 as YYEEEE. This CDR3 spans 14 amino acids. Combining the CDR3 with reference TRBV5-6 and TRBJ2-7 gives the whole variable domain DAGVTQSPTHLIKTRGQQVTLRCSPKSGHDTVSWYQQALGQGPQFIFQYYEEEERQRGNFPDRFSGHQFPNYSSELNVNALLLGDSALYLCASSLHQGHYEQYFGPGTRLTVT.

In nucleotides, the CDR3 is TGTGCCAGCAGGGAACGGGATGAGCAGTTCTTC. This gives the protein CASRERDEQFF. This chain uses TRBV6-5 with TRBJ2-1; no definite D call. The V and J ends lost 6 bases and 8 bases respectively, with 8 bases between them. This CDR3 region has 11 residues. CDR1 and CDR2 (germline): MNHEY, SVGAGI.

In nucleotides, the CDR3 is TGTGCCAGCAGCGGGACTAGCGGGAGCGAGACCCAGTACTTC. Translation: CASSGTSGSETQYF. This sequence joins TRBV9 and TRBJ2-5; 13 bases align to TRBD2. V lost 3 bases, J lost 5 bases, and 1 base stayed unmatched. The CDR3 covers 14 residues. Germline V gene lookup returns CDR1 SGDLS and CDR2 YYNGEE.

V and J are TRBV7-3 and TRBJ2-1, with TRBD1 identical over 9 bases. The length of the CDR3 is 16 residues. V lost 2 bases to trimming and J lost 1 base; unmatched junction nucleotides: 3. Germline-derived CDR1 and CDR2 are SGHTA and FQGTGA. CDR3 DNA sequence: TGTGCCAGCAGCTTATCGGGACAGGGATCCTACAATGAGCAGTTCTTC. Translation gives CASSLSGQGSYNEQFF.

The rearrangement joins TRBV30 to TRBJ2-1; 9 bases line up with TRBD2. V trimming: 0 bases; J trimming: 6 bases; junction bases outside the gene matches: 3. The CDR3 covers 14 residues. The V gene's germline CDR1 is GTSNPN and CDR2 SVGIG (reference sequence). In nucleotides, the CDR3 is TGTGCCTGGAGTGTTTTAGCGGGAGCCAATGAGCAGTTCTTC. Protein: CAWSVLAGANEQFF.

The J gene is TRBJ2-3, the V gene TRBV5-4; 11 nucleotides agree with TRBD2. Unmatched junction bases numbered 10, after V lost 3 bases and J lost 7 bases. Germline CDR1 and CDR2: SGHNT and YYREEE (reference sequence). The CDR3 is 16 amino acids. For the CDR3, the DNA is TGTGCCAGCAGCTCCTTAGCGGGGGGGAGGGGGAATACGCAGTATTTT. This codes for CASSSLAGGRGNTQYF.

The V and J genes are TRBV10-2 and TRBJ2-5; D uncertain. V was trimmed by 4 bases and J by 2 bases, leaving 5 bases between them. CDR1 and CDR2 (germline): WSHSY, SAAADI. This CDR3 has 12 amino acids. The CDR3 DNA reads as TGCGCCAGCAGTGCCAGACAAGAGACCCAGTACTTC. Its protein product is CASSARQETQYF.

The count of this clone is one. The chain carries TRBV9 and TRBJ2-7, with D perhaps TRBD1 (5 bases). The germline gives CDR1 SGDLS, CDR2 YYNGEE. The CDR3 loop spans 13 amino acids. Trimming removed 1 base from V and 5 bases from J, with 10 bases in between. For the CDR3, the DNA is TGTGCCAGCAGCGTATCCCAGGGCCACGAGCAGTACTTC. This gives the protein CASSVSQGHEQYF. Supplemented by reference TRBV9 and TRBJ2-7, the full variable domain reads DSGVTQTPKHLITATGQRVTLRCSPRSGDLSVYWYQQSLDQGLQFLIQYYNGEERAKGNILERFSAQQFPDLHSELNLSSLELGDSALYFCASSVSQGHEQYFGPGTRLTVT.

This chain joins TRBV7-2 and TRBJ1-2; TRBD1 might be the D (6 bases). Per germline, CDR1 SGHTA and CDR2 FQGNSA. This CDR3 contains 16 residues. Trimming removed 5 bases from V and 2 bases from J, with 18 bases in between. This CDR3 is CASSLVGNTGNYGYTF. The CDR3 DNA reads as TGTGCCAGCAGCCTAGTGGGGAACACAGGGAACTATGGCTACACCTTC.

This clone came up a few times. The chain links TRBV15 to TRBJ1-5; D uncertain. The CDR3 spans 16 residues. CDR1 is LNHNV, CDR2 YYDKDF, per germline (reference sequence). The V end lost 0 bases, the J end lost 0 bases, and 9 bases lay between the germline ends. The CDR3 protein is CATSRDRHDSNQPQHF. The DNA for the CDR3 is TGTGCCACCAGCAGAGACAGGCACGATAGCAATCAGCCCCAGCATTTT.

The chain employs TRBV19 and TRBJ1-5; D not resolved. The CDR3 is 17 amino acids. V was shortened by 3 bases and J by 0 bases, with 15 bases between the two germline ends. The germline gives CDR1 LNHDA, CDR2 SQIVND (reference sequence). The CDR3 sequence is CASSIVPDSYSNQPQHF. CDR3 DNA sequence: TGTGCCAGTAGTATCGTCCCCGACTCCTATAGCAATCAGCCCCAGCATTTT.